The clone carrying this T cell receptor (beta chain) appeared a few times. This sample was included in a study of blood T cell repertoires in COVID-19. Overall study context: The cDNA or gDNA used as material had been derived from T cells, B-cell-depleted T cells, or PBMCs.

The CDR3 extends over 17 amino acids. CDR1 is WSHSY, CDR2 SAAADI, per germline. Trimming removed 3 bases from V and 5 bases from J, with 19 bases in between. Clones were read by immunoSEQ multiplex PCR, and TCRdb kept only the in-frame ones, dropping some. The data show roughly 63,000 clones, roughly 85% seen once. This chain uses TRBV10-2 with TRBJ2-2; a weak D match, TRBD1 (6 bases). The receptor was derived from a human donor in a cohort sampled during active COVID-19. The sequenced material came from peripheral blood. CDR3 in DNA: TGCGCCAGCAGTGATTCCGGCCAGGGGTGGAGGACCGGGGAGCTGTTTTTT. Protein product: CASSDSGQGWRTGELFF.